This TCR beta chain was observed in a study of technical replicates of blood from a few donors. In germline, CDR1 is MNHEY, CDR2 SMNVEV (reference sequence). The junction had 8 bases not matched to a gene; V was cut back by 2 bases and J by 4 bases. This CDR3 has 16 residues. The assay was immunoSEQ multiplex PCR, and TCRdb's table has in-frame clones only and misses some. The sample lists about 100,000 clones; around 95% were seen once. The receptor was derived from a human donor in good health. Sequenced input: T cells isolated from PBMCs. The V gene is TRBV27, the J gene TRBJ2-7; 10 nucleotides agree with TRBD2. The CDR3 here is CASSLLGASGRYEQYF. In DNA form, the CDR3 reads TGTGCCAGCAGTTTACTTGGGGCTAGCGGGAGATACGAGCAGTACTTC.